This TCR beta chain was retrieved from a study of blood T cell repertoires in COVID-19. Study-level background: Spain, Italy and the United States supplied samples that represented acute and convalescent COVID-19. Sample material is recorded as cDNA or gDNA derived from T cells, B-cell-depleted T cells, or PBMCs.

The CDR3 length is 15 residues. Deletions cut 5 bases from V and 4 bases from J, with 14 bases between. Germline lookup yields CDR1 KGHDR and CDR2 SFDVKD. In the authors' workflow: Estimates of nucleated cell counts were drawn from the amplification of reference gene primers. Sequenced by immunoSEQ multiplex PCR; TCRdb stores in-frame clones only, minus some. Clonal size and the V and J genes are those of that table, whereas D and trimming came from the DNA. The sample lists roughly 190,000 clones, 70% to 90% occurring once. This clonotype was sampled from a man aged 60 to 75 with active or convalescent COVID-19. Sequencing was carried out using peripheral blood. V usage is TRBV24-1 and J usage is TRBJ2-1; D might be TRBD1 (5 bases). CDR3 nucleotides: TGTGCCACCAGTGGATTGGGGCAGCAATACAATGAGCAGTTCTTC. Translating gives CATSGLGQQYNEQFF.